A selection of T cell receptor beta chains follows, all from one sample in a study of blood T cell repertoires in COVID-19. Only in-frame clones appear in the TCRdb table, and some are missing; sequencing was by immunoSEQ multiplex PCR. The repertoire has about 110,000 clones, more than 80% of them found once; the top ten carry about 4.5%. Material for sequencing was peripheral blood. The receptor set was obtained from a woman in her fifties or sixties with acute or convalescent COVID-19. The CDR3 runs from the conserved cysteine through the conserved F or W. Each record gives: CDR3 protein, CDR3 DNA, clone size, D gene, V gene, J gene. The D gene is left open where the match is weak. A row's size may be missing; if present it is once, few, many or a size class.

CDR3 protein: CASSRGSNQPQHF
CDR3 DNA: TGTGCCAGCTCTAGGGGTAGCAATCAGCCCCAGCATTTT
clone size: .
D gene: .
V gene: TRBV6-5
J gene: TRBJ1-5

CDR3 protein: CASSFMNTEAFF
CDR3 DNA: TGTGCCAGCAGCTTCATGAACACTGAAGCTTTCTTT
clone size: .
D gene: .
V gene: TRBV5-4
J gene: TRBJ1-1

CDR3 protein: CASSIVGDRAYNEQFF
CDR3 DNA: TGTGCCAGTAGTATAGTGGGGGACAGGGCTTACAATGAGCAGTTCTTC
clone size: .
D gene: TRBD1
V gene: TRBV19
J gene: TRBJ2-1

CDR3 protein: CASGRGAGELFF
CDR3 DNA: TGTGCCAGCGGCAGGGGGGCCGGGGAGCTGTTTTTT
clone size: few
D gene: .
V gene: TRBV6-5
J gene: TRBJ2-2

CDR3 protein: CATSRDTGYNQPQHF
CDR3 DNA: TGTGCCACCAGCAGAGACACAGGGTACAATCAGCCCCAGCATTTT
clone size: .
D gene: .
V gene: TRBV15
J gene: TRBJ1-5

CDR3 protein: CASSSGEQYF
CDR3 DNA: TGCGCCAGCAGTTCAGGAGAGCAGTACTTC
clone size: .
D gene: .
V gene: TRBV10-2
J gene: TRBJ2-7

CDR3 protein: CASSLIGRAGVSNQPQHF
CDR3 DNA: TGTGCCAGCAGCTTAATCGGCAGGGCCGGTGTCAGCAATCAGCCCCAGCATTTT
clone size: .
D gene: .
V gene: TRBV7-9
J gene: TRBJ1-5

CDR3 protein: CASSVQTSGRPLEQYF
CDR3 DNA: TGTGCCAGCAGTGTTCAGACTAGCGGGAGACCATTAGAGCAGTACTTC
clone size: .
D gene: TRBD2
V gene: TRBV28
J gene: TRBJ2-7

CDR3 protein: CASSLGSAGSTEAFF
CDR3 DNA: TGTGCCAGCAGTTTAGGGTCCGCGGGTTCCACTGAAGCTTTCTTT
clone size: .
D gene: .
V gene: TRBV28
J gene: TRBJ1-1

CDR3 protein: CATSDPRRVGEQYF
CDR3 DNA: TGTGCCACCAGTGACCCGCGCAGGGTAGGCGAGCAGTACTTC
clone size: .
D gene: .
V gene: TRBV24-1
J gene: TRBJ2-7

CDR3 protein: CASRSPVQVNTEAFF
CDR3 DNA: TGCGCCAGCAGAAGCCCCGTACAGGTGAACACTGAAGCTTTCTTT
clone size: once
D gene: .
V gene: TRBV5-1
J gene: TRBJ1-1

CDR3 protein: CAWNRDGTEAFF
CDR3 DNA: TGTGCCTGGAACAGGGATGGCACTGAAGCTTTCTTT
clone size: .
D gene: .
V gene: TRBV30
J gene: TRBJ1-1

CDR3 protein: CASSVGRVTEAFF
CDR3 DNA: TGCGCCAGCAGTGTTGGGCGGGTCACTGAAGCTTTCTTT
clone size: .
D gene: .
V gene: TRBV10-2
J gene: TRBJ1-1

CDR3 protein: CASSYGSGGQGFVNEKLFF
CDR3 DNA: TGTGCCAGTAGTTACGGTTCGGGTGGGCAGGGATTCGTTAATGAAAAACTGTTTTTT
clone size: .
D gene: .
V gene: TRBV19
J gene: TRBJ1-4

CDR3 protein: CASSFDRIYGYTF
CDR3 DNA: TGTGCCAGCAGTTTTGACAGAATCTATGGCTACACCTTC
clone size: .
D gene: .
V gene: TRBV28
J gene: TRBJ1-2

CDR3 protein: CASSPLGSSTGELFF
CDR3 DNA: TGTGCCAGCAGCCCCCTAGGCAGTAGCACCGGGGAGCTGTTTTTT
clone size: .
D gene: .
V gene: TRBV7-8
J gene: TRBJ2-2

CDR3 protein: CATSDYNPFLRIRPQYEQYF
CDR3 DNA: TGTGCCACCAGTGATTACAACCCCTTCTTGAGGATCCGGCCACAATACGAGCAGTACTTC
clone size: .
D gene: .
V gene: TRBV24-1
J gene: TRBJ2-7

CDR3 protein: CASSYSASNNEQFF
CDR3 DNA: TGTGCCAGCAGTTACTCGGCCTCGAACAATGAGCAGTTCTTC
clone size: .
D gene: .
V gene: TRBV6-5
J gene: TRBJ2-1

CDR3 protein: CARIPNRDGYTF
CDR3 DNA: TGTGCCAGGATTCCAAACCGGGATGGCTACACCTTC
clone size: .
D gene: .
V gene: TRBV2
J gene: TRBJ1-2

CDR3 protein: CASSPEEGDEETQYF
CDR3 DNA: TGTGCCAGCAGTCCCGAGGAGGGAGATGAAGAGACCCAGTACTTC
clone size: .
D gene: .
V gene: TRBV21-1
J gene: TRBJ2-5

CDR3 protein: CASSTQGYNGYTF
CDR3 DNA: TGTGCCAGCAGCACACAGGGGTACAATGGCTACACCTTC
clone size: .
D gene: TRBD1
V gene: TRBV7-9
J gene: TRBJ1-2

CDR3 protein: CASSQESGFSNQPQHF
CDR3 DNA: TGCGCCAGCAGCCAAGAGTCAGGGTTCAGCAATCAGCCCCAGCATTTT
clone size: few
D gene: .
V gene: TRBV4-3
J gene: TRBJ1-5

CDR3 protein: CASSPLLALSSYNEQFF
CDR3 DNA: TGTGCCAGCAGTCCCCTTCTAGCGTTAAGCTCCTACAATGAGCAGTTCTTC
clone size: .
D gene: .
V gene: TRBV27
J gene: TRBJ2-1

CDR3 protein: CASSQDRSSGTYEQYF
CDR3 DNA: TGCGCCAGCAGCCAAGATCGCTCTAGCGGAACCTACGAGCAGTACTTC
clone size: .
D gene: TRBD2
V gene: TRBV4-3
J gene: TRBJ2-7

CDR3 protein: CASSPAGQGALYEQYF
CDR3 DNA: TGCGCCAGCAGCCCGGCTGGACAGGGGGCGCTCTACGAGCAGTACTTC
clone size: .
D gene: TRBD1
V gene: TRBV4-1
J gene: TRBJ2-7

CDR3 protein: CASQLGGGELFF
CDR3 DNA: TGTGCCAGCCAACTCGGGGGCGGGGAGCTGTTTTTT
clone size: once
D gene: .
V gene: TRBV28
J gene: TRBJ2-2

CDR3 protein: CASRPSGGLREKLFF
CDR3 DNA: TGTGCCAGCAGGCCCTCAGGGGGGCTTAGGGAAAAACTGTTTTTT
clone size: .
D gene: TRBD1
V gene: TRBV6-5
J gene: TRBJ1-4

CDR3 protein: CASSLVSNYEQYF
CDR3 DNA: TGCGCCAGCAGCTTGGTTAGCAACTACGAGCAGTACTTC
clone size: .
D gene: .
V gene: TRBV5-1
J gene: TRBJ2-7

CDR3 protein: CASSYSGDRANTIYF
CDR3 DNA: TGTGCCAGCAGTTACTCGGGGGACAGGGCTAACACCATATATTTT
clone size: .
D gene: TRBD1
V gene: TRBV6-5
J gene: TRBJ1-3

CDR3 protein: CASRLGASNQPQHF
CDR3 DNA: TGTGCCAGCAGGCTTGGGGCGAGCAATCAGCCCCAGCATTTT
clone size: .
D gene: .
V gene: TRBV7-8
J gene: TRBJ1-5

CDR3 protein: CASNLAVWKNNSPLHF
CDR3 DNA: TGTGCCAGCAACCTTGCGGTTTGGAAGAATAATTCACCCCTCCACTTT
clone size: .
D gene: .
V gene: TRBV7-8
J gene: TRBJ1-6

CDR3 protein: CASSPPTWDSYEQYF
CDR3 DNA: TGTGCCAGCTCACCACCGACCTGGGACAGCTACGAGCAGTACTTC
clone size: .
D gene: TRBD1
V gene: TRBV18
J gene: TRBJ2-7

CDR3 protein: CASSFGTGQFF
CDR3 DNA: TGTGCCAGCAGCTTCGGGACTGGTCAGTTCTTC
clone size: .
D gene: .
V gene: TRBV5-6
J gene: TRBJ2-1

CDR3 protein: CASSYHPGLAGRRDTQYF
CDR3 DNA: TGTGCCAGCAGTTATCACCCGGGACTAGCGGGCCGCCGGGATACGCAGTATTTT
clone size: .
D gene: TRBD2
V gene: TRBV6-2/TRBV6-3
J gene: TRBJ2-3

CDR3 protein: CASSEVGLAVETQYF
CDR3 DNA: TGTGCCAGCAGTGAAGTCGGACTAGCGGTTGAGACCCAGTACTTC
clone size: .
D gene: TRBD2
V gene: TRBV2
J gene: TRBJ2-5

CDR3 protein: CAWRNQGIYEQYF
CDR3 DNA: TGTGCCTGGAGGAATCAGGGAATCTACGAGCAGTACTTC
clone size: .
D gene: .
V gene: TRBV30
J gene: TRBJ2-7

CDR3 protein: CASSQGTTYRERHGYTF
CDR3 DNA: TGTGCCAGCAGCCAAGGGACCACCTACAGGGAGCGGCATGGCTACACCTTC
clone size: .
D gene: .
V gene: TRBV3-1/TRBV3-2
J gene: TRBJ1-2

CDR3 protein: CASSPRPDRDYGYTF
CDR3 DNA: TGTGCCAGCAGCCCTCGACCGGACAGGGACTATGGCTACACCTTC
clone size: .
D gene: TRBD1
V gene: TRBV7-2
J gene: TRBJ1-2

CDR3 protein: CASSYWSSQGVGELFF
CDR3 DNA: TGTGCCAGCAGTTACTGGTCTTCCCAGGGGGTTGGGGAGCTGTTTTTT
clone size: .
D gene: TRBD1
V gene: TRBV6-5
J gene: TRBJ2-2

CDR3 protein: CASKIGQGTNTGELFF
CDR3 DNA: TGTGCCAGTAAGATAGGACAGGGCACAAACACCGGGGAGCTGTTTTTT
clone size: once
D gene: TRBD1
V gene: TRBV19
J gene: TRBJ2-2

CDR3 protein: CACQGQFNQPQHF
CDR3 DNA: TGTGCCTGCCAGGGACAGTTCAATCAGCCCCAGCATTTT
clone size: .
D gene: TRBD1
V gene: TRBV30
J gene: TRBJ1-5

CDR3 protein: CASSPRSAGGQNEQFF
CDR3 DNA: TGTGCCAGCAGCCCCAGATCAGCGGGGGGGCAGAATGAGCAGTTCTTC
clone size: .
D gene: TRBD2
V gene: TRBV3-1/TRBV3-2
J gene: TRBJ2-1

CDR3 protein: CASSQGRIGRGLQETQYF
CDR3 DNA: TGTGCCAGCAGCCAAGGACGAATCGGGCGGGGCCTACAAGAGACCCAGTACTTC
clone size: .
D gene: .
V gene: TRBV3-1/TRBV3-2
J gene: TRBJ2-5

CDR3 protein: CASVSRGLDFDEQFF
CDR3 DNA: TGTGCCAGCGTCTCACGGGGACTGGATTTCGATGAGCAGTTCTTC
clone size: .
D gene: .
V gene: TRBV2
J gene: TRBJ2-1

CDR3 protein: CASSFLSQPQHF
CDR3 DNA: TGCGCCAGCAGCTTTTTATCTCAGCCCCAGCATTTT
clone size: .
D gene: .
V gene: TRBV5-1
J gene: TRBJ1-5

CDR3 protein: CASSSYRNYEQYF
CDR3 DNA: TGTGCCAGCAGCTCTTACAGGAACTACGAGCAGTACTTC
clone size: .
D gene: .
V gene: TRBV13
J gene: TRBJ2-7

CDR3 protein: CATSRGGQGALGTEAFF
CDR3 DNA: TGTGCCACCAGCAGAGGGGGACAGGGGGCATTAGGGACTGAAGCTTTCTTT
clone size: .
D gene: TRBD1
V gene: TRBV15
J gene: TRBJ1-1

CDR3 protein: CAIRQGSYTEAFF
CDR3 DNA: TGTGCCATCAGACAGGGGTCCTACACTGAAGCTTTCTTT
clone size: .
D gene: TRBD1
V gene: TRBV10-3
J gene: TRBJ1-1

CDR3 protein: CASSEWQGGGNQPQHF
CDR3 DNA: TGTGCCAGCAGTGAATGGCAAGGAGGGGGCAATCAGCCCCAGCATTTT
clone size: .
D gene: .
V gene: TRBV2
J gene: TRBJ1-5

CDR3 protein: CASRSTQPQHF
CDR3 DNA: TGTGCCAGCAGATCTACCCAGCCCCAGCATTTT
clone size: once
D gene: .
V gene: TRBV2
J gene: TRBJ1-5